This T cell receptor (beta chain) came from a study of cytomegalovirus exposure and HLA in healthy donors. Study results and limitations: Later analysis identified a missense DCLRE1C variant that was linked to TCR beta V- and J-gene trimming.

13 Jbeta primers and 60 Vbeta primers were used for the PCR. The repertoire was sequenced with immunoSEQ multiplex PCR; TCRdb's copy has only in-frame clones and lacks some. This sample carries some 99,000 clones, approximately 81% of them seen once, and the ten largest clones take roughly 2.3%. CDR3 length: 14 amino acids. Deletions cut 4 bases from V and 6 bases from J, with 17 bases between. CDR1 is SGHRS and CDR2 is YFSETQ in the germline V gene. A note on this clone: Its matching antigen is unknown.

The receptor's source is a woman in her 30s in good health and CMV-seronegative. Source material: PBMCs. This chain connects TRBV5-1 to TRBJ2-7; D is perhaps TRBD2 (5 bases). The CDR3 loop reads CASSPPDGLLEQYF. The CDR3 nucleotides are TGCGCCAGCAGCCCCCCGGACGGACTTCTCGAGCAGTACTTC.